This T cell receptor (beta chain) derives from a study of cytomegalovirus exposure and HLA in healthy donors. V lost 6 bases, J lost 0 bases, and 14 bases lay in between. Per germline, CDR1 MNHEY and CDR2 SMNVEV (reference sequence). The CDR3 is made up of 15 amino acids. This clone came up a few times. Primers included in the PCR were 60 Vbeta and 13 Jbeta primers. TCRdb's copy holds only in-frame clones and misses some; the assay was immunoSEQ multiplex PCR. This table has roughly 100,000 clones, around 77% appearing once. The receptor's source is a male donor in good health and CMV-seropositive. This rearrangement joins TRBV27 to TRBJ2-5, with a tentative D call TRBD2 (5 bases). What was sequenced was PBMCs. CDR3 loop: CASSQLRDYQETQYF. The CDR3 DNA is TGTGCCAGCAGCCAATTGAGGGATTACCAAGAGACCCAGTACTTC.